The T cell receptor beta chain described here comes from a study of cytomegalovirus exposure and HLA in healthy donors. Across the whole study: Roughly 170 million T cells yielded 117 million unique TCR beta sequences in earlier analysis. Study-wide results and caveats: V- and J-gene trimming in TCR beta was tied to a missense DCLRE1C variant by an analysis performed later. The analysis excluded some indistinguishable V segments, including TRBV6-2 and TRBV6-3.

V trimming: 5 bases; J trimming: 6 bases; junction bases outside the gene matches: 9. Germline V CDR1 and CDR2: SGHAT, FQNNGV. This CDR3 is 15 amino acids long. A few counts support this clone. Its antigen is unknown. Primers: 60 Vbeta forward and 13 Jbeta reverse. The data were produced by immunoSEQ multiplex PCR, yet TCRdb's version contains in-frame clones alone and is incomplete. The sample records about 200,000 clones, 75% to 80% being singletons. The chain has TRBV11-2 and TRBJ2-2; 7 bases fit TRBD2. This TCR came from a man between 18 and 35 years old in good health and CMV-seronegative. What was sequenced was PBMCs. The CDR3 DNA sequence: TGTGCCAGCAGCCGACTGGCGGGAGAACCCGGGGAGCTGTTTTTT. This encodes CASSRLAGEPGELFF. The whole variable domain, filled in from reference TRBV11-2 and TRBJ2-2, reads EAGVAQSPRYKIIEKRQSVAFWCNPISGHATLYWYQQILGQGPKLLIQFQNNGVVDDSQLPKDRFSAERLKGVDSTLKIQPAKLEDSAVYLCASSRLAGEPGELFFGEGSRLTVL.